The 20 T cell receptor beta chains given below trace back to one sample, sequenced in a study of shared clonotypes between healthy human individuals. Some clones are missing from TCRdb's copy, which holds only in-frame ones; the method was immunoSEQ multiplex PCR. The profile shows a few million clones, less than 95% of them singletons. Material for sequencing was naive CD4+ T cells from PBMCs. Subset in this sample: CD45RA+ positively selected. These receptors originate from a young man in good health. Some clones in this sample may be carry-over from other donors' samples.

The V and J genes are TRBV6-4 and TRBJ2-1; D gene uncertain. The germline CDR1 and CDR2 sequences are MRHNA and SNTAGT. This CDR3 is 15 amino acids long. Between the trimmed V and J ends, which lost 2 bases and 5 bases, there was a span of 13 bases. The CDR3 reads CASSDVNSRNNEQFF. In DNA form, the CDR3 reads TGTGCCAGCAGTGACGTAAATTCGCGGAACAATGAGCAGTTCTTC.

In regard to this clone: Other DNA sequences in this specimen translate into the identical CDR3. This chain connects TRBV7-3 to TRBJ2-7; no clear D. The CDR3 length is 13 residues. Germline-derived CDR1 and CDR2 are SGHTA and FQGTGA. V lost 0 bases, J lost 3 bases, and 6 bases lay in between. The CDR3 sequence: CASSLTSSYEQYF. The CDR3 DNA sequence: TGTGCCAGCAGCTTAACATCTAGCTACGAGCAGTACTTC.

The genes are TRBV19 and TRBJ1-2, with 8 positions matching TRBD1. V lost 0 bases, J lost 4 bases, and 13 bases stayed unmatched. CDR3 length: 18 amino acids. The V gene's germline CDR1 is LNHDA and CDR2 SQIVND (reference sequence). The CDR3 DNA sequence: TGTGCCAGTAGTATAGATGGGGCAGGGGGCCAGAAACTCTATGGCTACACCTTC. Translating it yields CASSIDGAGGQKLYGYTF.

This clone occurred once. The V call is TRBV7-2, the J call TRBJ2-3, with D tentatively TRBD2 (5 bases). This CDR3 has 15 amino acids. The ends were cut back, 4 bases at V and 0 bases at J, with 11 bases in the middle. Germline assignment: CDR1 SGHTA and CDR2 FQGNSA. The CDR3 spells CASSYGLISTDTQYF. The CDR3 DNA reads as TGTGCCAGCAGCTACGGACTGATTAGCACAGATACGCAGTATTTT. The full variable domain, with the rest looked up from reference TRBV7-2 and TRBJ2-3, is GAGVSQSPSNKVTEKGKDVELRCDPISGHTALYWYRQSLGQGLEFLIYFQGNSAPDKSGLPSDRFSAERTGGSVSTLTIQRTQQEDSAVYLCASSYGLISTDTQYFGPGTRLTVL.

V is TRBV7-2 and J is TRBJ1-1, with 7 bases aligning to TRBD1. J was trimmed by 0 bases and V by 5 bases; bases with no gene match: 6. CDR3 size: 15 residues. CDR1 and CDR2 from the germline V gene are SGHTA and FQGNSA. The CDR3 here is CASSLRGRLNTEAFF. The CDR3 DNA reads TGTGCCAGCAGCCTTAGGGGGCGGCTGAACACTGAAGCTTTCTTT.

This sequence joins TRBV7-9 and TRBJ2-3; no definite D call. Germline V gives CDR1 SEHNR, CDR2 FQNEAQ (reference sequence). The ends were cut back, 4 bases at V and 2 bases at J, with 16 bases in the middle. This CDR3 region has 16 residues. The CDR3 nucleotides read TGTGCCAGCAGCTCCCCGCCCGGCCGAAACACAGATACGCAGTATTTT. It yields the protein CASSSPPGRNTDTQYF.

The J gene is TRBJ2-2, the V gene TRBV7-3; unclear D gene. This CDR3 contains 13 residues. The germline V and J ends were trimmed by 5 bases and 5 bases, with 9 bases remaining between them. CDR1 is SGHTA and CDR2 is FQGTGA in the germline V gene. The CDR3 DNA reads as TGTGCCAGCAGCCCGAAAACGACCGGGGAGCTGTTTTTT. This translates into CASSPKTTGELFF.

Concerning this clone: This CDR3 is also generated by other DNA sequences in the sample. The CDR3, as DNA: TGCGCCAGCAGCTTTGGGACAGCGTCCTACGAGCAGTACTTC. This gives the protein CASSFGTASYEQYF. V usage is TRBV5-1 and J usage is TRBJ2-7; 7 nucleotides line up with TRBD1. This CDR3 has 14 residues. CDR1 SGHRS and CDR2 YFSETQ come from the germline V gene. V gave up 2 bases and J gave up 1 base; unmatched junction bases: 3.

The CDR3, as DNA: TGCGCCAGCAGCGTCGGACTAGCGGGAAGTACATTTGGAGAGACCCAGTACTTC. This codes for CASSVGLAGSTFGETQYF. The rearrangement joins TRBV5-1 to TRBJ2-5; TRBD2 agrees at 12 bases. The length of the CDR3 is 18 residues. V shed 4 bases and J 4 bases; nucleotides not matched to a gene: 14. In germline, CDR1 is SGHRS, CDR2 YFSETQ.

This clone was seen once. The chain combines TRBV9 with TRBJ2-1, with TRBD2 as a possible D gene (6 bases). V was shortened by 5 bases and J by 8 bases, with 14 bases between the two germline ends. The germline V gene encodes CDR1 SGDLS and CDR2 YYNGEE. CDR3 length equals 13 residues. CDR3 nucleotide sequence: TGTGCCAGCAGTCCTAATAGCGGTGATGAGCAGTTCTTC. The encoded protein is CASSPNSGDEQFF.

The rearrangement joins TRBV27 to TRBJ2-3, with 7 bases lining up with TRBD2. V gave up 3 bases and J gave up 5 bases; unmatched junction bases: 11. CDR3 size: 16 residues. Germline V CDR1 and CDR2: MNHEY, SMNVEV (reference sequence). CDR3 region: CASSFQGAGAGDTQYF. Written as DNA, the CDR3 is TGTGCCAGCAGTTTCCAAGGGGCGGGAGCTGGAGATACGCAGTATTTT.

The V call is TRBV11-3, the J call TRBJ2-3; D ambiguous. With 1 base removed from V and 0 bases from J, the gap between germline ends came to 8 bases. Germline V CDR1 and CDR2: SGHNT, YENEEA. CDR3 size: 15 residues. CDR3 loop: CASSLGSTSTDTQYF. The CDR3 DNA follows: TGTGCCAGCAGCTTAGGTTCCACTAGCACAGATACGCAGTATTTT.

This chain uses TRBV19 with TRBJ2-7, with no clear D. The germline V gene encodes CDR1 LNHDA and CDR2 SQIVND (reference sequence). This CDR3 contains 13 residues. Deletions cut 5 bases from V and 4 bases from J, with 12 bases between. CDR3 residues: CASSLVFPYEQYF. The CDR3 nucleotides are TGTGCCAGTAGTTTGGTGTTCCCATACGAGCAGTACTTC.

This chain joins TRBV29-1 and TRBJ1-1, with TRBD1 identical over 7 bases. Germline V lookup: CDR1 SQVTM, CDR2 ANQGSEA. V trimming: 5 bases; J trimming: 0 bases; junction bases outside the gene matches: 3. The CDR3 consists of 13 residues. Written as DNA, the CDR3 is TGCAGCGTTAGGGGACAGATGAACACTGAAGCTTTCTTT. Translating gives CSVRGQMNTEAFF. Using reference TRBV29-1 and TRBJ1-1 for the parts outside the CDR3, the full variable domain is SAVISQKPSRDICQRGTSLTIQCQVDSQVTMMFWYRQQPGQSLTLIATANQGSEATYESGFVIDKFPISRPNLTFSTLTVSNMSPEDSSIYLCSVRGQMNTEAFFGQGTRLTVV.

The table lists this clone with a count of one. The gene calls are TRBV10-3 and TRBJ1-1, with no clear D. V was shortened by 7 bases and J by 3 bases, with 15 bases between the two germline ends. This CDR3 contains 14 residues. Germline V gives CDR1 ENHRY, CDR2 SYGVKD. DNA of the CDR3: TGTGCCATCAAAAAAGCAAGGGTCGACACTGAAGCTTTCTTT. Protein product: CAIKKARVDTEAFF.

This chain connects TRBV7-9 to TRBJ2-6; 8 bases agree with TRBD1. Trimming cost V 5 bases and J 0 bases; bases outside gene matches: 9. The CDR3 is made up of 18 amino acids. Germline V gives CDR1 SEHNR, CDR2 FQNEAQ (reference sequence). CDR3 amino acids: CASSAWGQAISGANVLTF. CDR3 DNA: TGTGCCAGCAGCGCTTGGGGACAGGCTATCTCTGGGGCCAACGTCCTGACTTTC.

The rearrangement links TRBV7-3 to TRBJ2-6; D is unclear. Germline V CDR1 and CDR2: SGHTA, FQGTGA. The CDR3 consists of 17 residues. The ends were cut back, 5 bases at V and 0 bases at J, with 14 bases in the middle. The CDR3 spells CASSPFGSSSGANVLTF. The CDR3 bases are TGTGCCAGCAGCCCGTTCGGGTCTAGCTCTGGGGCCAACGTCCTGACTTTC.

The gene calls are TRBV19 and TRBJ2-7, with D perhaps TRBD2 (6 bases). Germline V gene data show CDR1 as LNHDA and CDR2 as SQIVND (reference sequence). CDR3 length: 16 residues. The germline V and J ends were trimmed by 6 bases and 1 base, with 19 bases remaining between them. This CDR3 reads CASSPWGVQRSYEQYF. DNA of the CDR3: TGTGCCAGTAGCCCCTGGGGGGTACAGAGATCCTACGAGCAGTACTTC.

This clone was picked up one time. The chain recombines TRBV29-1 with TRBJ2-7; 7 nucleotides match TRBD1. The CDR3 loop spans 13 amino acids. From germline, CDR1 is SQVTM and CDR2 ANQGSEA. Trimming took 6 bases from V and 2 from J; bases not matched to a gene: 7. The DNA of the CDR3 is TGCAGCGTCGCAAGGGGACAGCCCTACGAGCAGTACTTC. This gives the protein CSVARGQPYEQYF.

V and J are TRBV6-6 and TRBJ2-7; D may be TRBD2 (5 bases). The CDR3 is made up of 14 amino acids. V lost 6 bases and J 2 bases, leaving 14 bases between the germline ends. Germline CDR1 is MNHNY and CDR2 is SVGAGI (reference sequence). The CDR3 DNA follows: TGTGCCAGCAGCCTAACTAGGAGGCCCTACGAGCAGTACTTC. It is translated as CASSLTRRPYEQYF.